Sequencing of this T cell receptor (beta chain) was carried out in a study of cytomegalovirus exposure and HLA in healthy donors. Study summary: As released early, the data held about 85 million unique TCRs from HLA-typed donors. Study results and limitations: At a 0.05 false discovery rate, a later analysis found around 17,000 TCR beta sequences to be associated with HLA alleles. V segments that were indistinguishable, TRBV6-2 and TRBV6-3 among them, were omitted from analysis.

Trimming removed 1 base from V and 3 bases from J; junction bases left unmatched: 1. The CDR3 spans 14 residues. Germline loops: CDR1 SGHRS, CDR2 YFSETQ. As regards this clone: Its antigen is currently unknown.

The PCR had 60 Vbeta and 13 Jbeta primers. Per the original data handling: Later analysis identified some 80 million unique TCR beta chains, 10 million to 12 million shared. TCRdb keeps only in-frame clones here, not all; method: immunoSEQ multiplex PCR. V and J calls and clone size come straight from that table; D and trimming were deduced from the DNA. The sample includes 120,000 to 150,000 clones, roughly 80% of them seen just once. The TCR comes from a woman between 45 and 60 years old in good health and CMV-seropositive. The chain recombines TRBV5-1 with TRBJ2-5; 9 bases map to TRBD2. The sequenced material came from PBMCs. CDR3 in amino acids: CASSLQRGEETQYF. The CDR3 nucleotides read TGCGCCAGCAGCTTGCAGCGGGGGGAAGAGACCCAGTACTTC.